One sample yielded the 17 T cell receptor beta chains listed below, sequenced in a study of blood T cells in healthy people across ages (dated by TCRdb to 2014 to 2015). Library construction relied on 5' RACE. TCRdb shows the sequencer as Illumina HiSeq 2500. A second PCR of roughly 7 to 11 cycles was performed with a sample-barcoded 5' primer and a J-beta primer mix. The public reads were quality trimmed at Q25 with fastp and then assembled into clones with MiXCR by TCRdb, keeping productive beta chains. CDR3 protein duplicates are merged, each entry listing the most common genes and DNA. The sample table records fewer than 900,000 distinct CDR3 sequences; roughly 41% of these occur just once. Of the sample, 20% to 25% falls within the top ten clones. The source material was blood. These receptors were taken from a woman aged 55 to 70 in good health.

The V call is TRBV20-1, the J call TRBJ1-6; 7 bases agree with TRBD1. Germline CDR1 reads DFQATT; CDR2 reads SNEGSKA (reference sequence). V dropped 3 bases and J dropped 8; count of bases not matched to a gene: 4. CDR3 length: 13 residues. CDR3 protein: CSARGTDYSPLHF. CDR3 coding DNA: TGCAGTGCTAGGGGGACAGATTATTCACCCCTCCACTTT.

As regards this clonotype: This clone may be a read error of a much larger clone one base away. The chain couples TRBV9 to TRBJ2-5; 9 bases align to TRBD2. Germline V gene data show CDR1 as SGDLS and CDR2 as YYNGEE. V was pared by 0 bases and J by 11 bases, with 11 bases of the junction left unmatched. This CDR3 spans 15 amino acids. In nucleotides, the CDR3 is TGTGCCAGCAGCGTAGGCGGGGGGGTCTACAATGAGCAGTACTTC. It encodes CASSVGGGVYNEQYF.

The rearrangement uses TRBV4-1 and TRBJ2-4; possibly TRBD2 for D (5 bases). The assigned J gene may be wrong: the sequence end matches TRBJ2-7 better. Germline V CDR1 and CDR2: MGHRA, YSYEKL. This CDR3 spans 15 amino acids. In nucleotides, the CDR3 is TGCGCCAGCAGCCAAGTTTGGCTAGCTAACTACGAGCAGTACTTC. Translated, it gives CASSQVWLANYEQYF.

The chain links TRBV29-1 to TRBJ2-5, with unresolved D. The CDR3 sequence is 12 residues long. Germline CDR1 and CDR2: SQVTM and ANQGSEA. The V gene lost 3 bases and the J gene lost 1 base, with 6 bases spanning the gap. CDR3 DNA sequence: TGCAGCGTTGATCCGTCCCAAGAGACCCAGTACTTC. Protein: CSVDPSQETQYF.

There are a few counts of this clonotype. The DNA of the CDR3 is TGTGCCAGTAGTTCTACGTGGGGGCAGGACCACTATGGCTACACCTTC. Translation: CASSSTWGQDHYGYTF. The chain is built from TRBV19 and TRBJ1-2, with D maybe TRBD1 (6 bases). The CDR3 extends over 16 amino acids. CDR1 is LNHDA and CDR2 is SQIVND in the germline V gene (reference sequence). V dropped 5 bases and J dropped 3 bases, with 19 bases sitting between them.

The chain has TRBV9 and TRBJ2-1; 10 bases line up with TRBD2. Germline V gene data show CDR1 as SGDLS and CDR2 as YYNGEE. This CDR3 is 17 amino acids long. V was pared by 4 bases and J by 0 bases, with 7 bases of the junction left unmatched. CDR3 protein: CASSPRTSGTSYNEQFF. CDR3 DNA: TGTGCCAGCAGCCCCCGGACTAGCGGAACCTCCTACAATGAGCAGTTCTTC.

This clonotype appeared a single time. J is TRBJ2-1 and V is TRBV6-1, with TRBD2 matching over 7 bases. V lost 2 bases and J lost 6; bases outside the gene matches: 10. This CDR3 contains 16 residues. Germline CDR1 MNHNS, CDR2 SASEGT. The CDR3 loop reads CASSEMRRETCNEQFF. The CDR3 bases are TGTGCCAGCAGTGAAATGAGGCGGGAGACCTGCAATGAGCAGTTCTTC.

This rearrangement joins TRBV6-5 to TRBJ2-5, with D perhaps being TRBD1 or TRBD2 (5 bases each). The DNA end lines up better with TRBJ2-7; the J call may be wrong. The germline CDR1 and CDR2 sequences are MNHEY and SVGAGI. CDR3 length: 15 amino acids. The chain's CDR3 is CASTRGVGASGEQYF. The DNA for the CDR3 is TGTGCCAGCACCCGTGGTGTAGGGGCGAGCGGCGAGCAGTACTTC.

This clonotype was recorded at least ten times. This chain links TRBV28 with TRBJ2-1; D remains ambiguous. The CDR3 length is 12 residues. V was cut by 10 bases and J by 7 bases, with 14 bases left in between. CDR1 and CDR2 (germline): MDHEN, SYDVKM. The CDR3 bases are TGTGCCATCGGCGAAGGGTTTAATGAGCAGTTCTTC. It translates to CAIGEGFNEQFF.

CDR3 in amino acids: CASSLNLPGQGGYTF. DNA for the CDR3: TGCGCCAGCAGCTTAAATCTTCCGGGACAGGGAGGCTACACCTTC. The V gene is TRBV5-1, the J gene TRBJ1-2; 9 bases map to TRBD1. The ends lost 2 bases at V and 8 bases at J; junction bases unmatched: 10. Per the germline V gene, CDR1 is SGHRS and CDR2 is YFSETQ. The CDR3 runs to 15 residues.

This clonotype was recorded at least ten times. The junction shows a germline mismatch at one end, possibly a read error. The gene calls are TRBV4-3 and TRBJ1-5; D unresolved. The germline CDR1 and CDR2 sequences are LGHNA and YSLEER. CDR3 length equals 14 residues. Here the CDR3 reads CASSQESSNQPQHF. The CDR3 nucleotides read TGTGCCAGCAGCCAAGAATCTAGCAATCAGCCCCAGCATTTT.

This clonotype was seen many times. The rearrangement joins TRBV28 to TRBJ2-7, with unresolved D. Trimming stripped 2 bases from V and 2 bases from J, with 13 bases between. Per the germline V gene, CDR1 is MDHEN and CDR2 is SYDVKM. The CDR3 is 15 residues long. The CDR3 coding sequence is TGTGCCAGCAGTTTAGGTGTGGTTCAGCCCTACGAGCAGTACTTC. Protein product: CASSLGVVQPYEQYF.

The V and J genes are TRBV20-1 and TRBJ2-6; D remains unclear. CDR1 is DFQATT, CDR2 SNEGSKA, per germline (reference sequence). The CDR3 has 15 amino acids. The V end lost 0 bases, the J end lost 4 bases, and 10 bases lay between the germline ends. The CDR3 protein is CSAREPRAGANVLTF. Written as DNA, the CDR3 is TGCAGTGCTAGAGAACCCAGAGCCGGGGCCAACGTCCTGACTTTC.

V gene TRBV28 combines with J gene TRBJ2-4; 10 bases are a match to TRBD1. The J call is uncertain, as TRBJ2-5 better fits the DNA end. Germline CDR1 is MDHEN and CDR2 is SYDVKM. The CDR3 sequence is 14 residues long. CDR3 coding DNA: TGTGCCAGCAGAGAGACAGGGGGCGGAGAGACCCAGTACTTC. Amino acids: CASRETGGGETQYF.

This clonotype was seen a handful of times. The V gene is TRBV3-1, the J gene TRBJ2-4; TRBD2 agrees at 11 bases. The J call may be faulty, since TRBJ2-7 better matches the DNA end. The CDR3 is 15 residues long. CDR1 LGHDT and CDR2 YNNKEL come from the germline V gene (reference sequence). CDR3 bases: TGTGCCAGCAGCCCTACTAGCGGGAGTACCTACGAGCAGTACTTC. Protein product: CASSPTSGSTYEQYF.

The gene calls are TRBV2 and TRBJ2-1, with TRBD2 matching 9 bases. Germline trimming cut 3 bases from V and 4 bases from J; bases unmatched to any gene: 1. The CDR3 sequence is 14 residues long. Germline V gives CDR1 SNHLY, CDR2 FYNNEI. The CDR3: CASSDAGGYNEQFF. The CDR3 coding sequence is TGTGCCAGCAGTGATGCGGGGGGGTACAATGAGCAGTTCTTC.

This clonotype showed up just a few times. The chain combines TRBV6-2 or TRBV6-3 with TRBJ2-5; 8 nucleotides align to TRBD1. Germline V CDR1 and CDR2: MNHEY, SVGEGT. The junction had 2 bases not matched to a gene; V was cut back by 1 base and J by 4 bases. This CDR3 region has 14 residues. The CDR3 bases are TGTGCCAGCAGTTACTGGACAGGGCCAGAGACCCAGTACTTC. It yields the protein CASSYWTGPETQYF.